These 20 T cell receptor beta chains were all obtained from the same sample, sequenced in a study of radiation and T cells in renal cell carcinoma (dated by TCRdb to about 2020). The time point label corresponds to: tumor resected at nephrectomy. The meaning of the sample's treatment or condition label: 15 Gy SBRT to primary tumor, nephrectomy 4 weeks later. The method was the immunoSEQ multiplex PCR assay. Entries here come from immuneACCESS through TCRdb and include only in-frame sequences with V and J called. Some clones fail to appear in such tables; in the studies checked, an unresolved V gene covers under half of the shortfall, and the cause of the remainder is unknown. In all, the sample holds approximately 15,000 clones, and 64% of those were seen once. Roughly a quarter of the sample rests with the top ten. The material sequenced was tumor tissue, taken from a patient whose treatment included radiotherapy and nephrectomy. The origin of the receptors is a woman in her seventies with renal cell carcinoma.

The DNA for the CDR3 is TGTGCCAGCACCCCAGGGGGCTCTGGAAACACCATATATTTT. It yields the protein CASTPGGSGNTIYF. The chain carries TRBV6-5 and TRBJ1-3, with 7 bases lining up with TRBD1. The CDR3 sequence is 14 residues long. CDR1 is MNHEY, CDR2 SVGAGI, per germline. Losses at the gene ends were 7 bases for V and 0 bases for J; bases not matched to a gene: 3.

The gene calls are TRBV18 and TRBJ1-1, with D perhaps matching TRBD1 (6 bases). V lost 5 bases to trimming and J lost 0 bases, with 22 bases between them. CDR3 length: 18 residues. CDR1 and CDR2 (germline): KGHSH, LQKENI. CDR3 amino acids: CASSFKFQGIHMNTEAFF. The CDR3 nucleotides read TGTGCCAGCTCATTTAAATTCCAGGGGATCCATATGAACACTGAAGCTTTCTTT.

V usage is TRBV29-1 and J usage is TRBJ2-7; 8 bases agree with TRBD2. V lost 5 bases to trimming and J lost 3 bases; unmatched junction nucleotides: 0. There are 11 residues in the CDR3. The V gene's germline CDR1 is SQVTM and CDR2 ANQGSEA. CDR3 sequence reads: CSVTSGYEQYF. For the CDR3, the DNA is TGCAGCGTTACTAGCGGCTACGAGCAGTACTTC.

The J gene is TRBJ1-4, the V gene TRBV6-5; tentative D call: TRBD1 (6 bases). Germline V gene sequence: CDR1 MNHEY, CDR2 SVGAGI. This CDR3 comprises 16 residues. V lost 4 bases, J lost 8 bases, and 20 bases lay in between. CDR3 residues: CASSFGGPTSKEKLFF. The CDR3 coding sequence is TGTGCCAGCAGTTTCGGGGGGCCTACTTCGAAAGAAAAACTGTTTTTT.

DNA of the CDR3: TGTGCCAGCAGCTACGGGAGCACAGATACGCAGTATTTT. It translates to CASSYGSTDTQYF. The rearrangement joins TRBV7-6 to TRBJ2-3, with unresolved D. The CDR3 spans 13 residues. V lost 4 bases and J lost 0, with 5 bases in between. The germline CDR1 and CDR2 sequences are SGHVS and FNYEAQ.

The rearrangement uses TRBV19 and TRBJ1-1; 7 nucleotides line up with TRBD1. The CDR3 length is 12 residues. Germline CDR1 and CDR2: LNHDA and SQIVND (reference sequence). With V trimmed by 6 bases and J by 6 bases, 4 bases remained unmatched. The CDR3 loop is CASSPGQAEAFF. The CDR3 DNA follows: TGTGCCAGTAGCCCTGGACAGGCTGAAGCTTTCTTT.

The rearrangement links TRBV6-1 to TRBJ1-1; D perhaps matches TRBD1 (5 bases). CDR3 size: 14 residues. V shed 1 base and J shed 4 bases, with 10 bases lying between them. The germline V gene has CDR1 MNHNS and CDR2 SASEGT. The CDR3, as DNA: TGTGCCAGCAGTGAAGGGGGGATATTCACTGAAGCTTTCTTT. It yields the protein CASSEGGIFTEAFF.

To note about this clone: Within the sample, other DNA sequences also encode this same CDR3. This chain connects TRBV11-2 to TRBJ1-1, with D tentatively TRBD1 (5 bases). This CDR3 has 14 residues. Germline CDR1 reads SGHAT; CDR2 reads FQNNGV. V lost 2 bases and J 5 bases, leaving 12 bases between the germline ends. The CDR3 reads CASSLQGVGTEAFF. CDR3 bases: TGTGCCAGCAGCTTACAAGGGGTCGGGACTGAAGCTTTCTTT.

This clone was found once. The chain joins TRBV18 to TRBJ1-1, with D hard to call. Trimming shortened V by 4 bases and J by 6 bases, and 9 bases separated the two germline ends. Germline values: CDR1 KGHSH, CDR2 LQKENI. The CDR3 has 12 amino acids. The CDR3 DNA reads as TGTGCCAGCTCACTTAATCCTCCTGAAGCTTTCTTT. Translation gives CASSLNPPEAFF.

This chain joins TRBV14 and TRBJ2-2; D gene ambiguous. Trimming took off 5 bases at V and 1 base at J, with 14 bases between the two ends. Germline V lookup: CDR1 SGHDN, CDR2 FVKESK. The CDR3 runs 16 residues. CDR3 bases: TGTGCCAGCAGCGAAAGGCGGTTCGGGAACACCGGGGAGCTGTTTTTT. It translates to CASSERRFGNTGELFF.

The V and J genes are TRBV5-5 and TRBJ2-7, with 11 bases aligning to TRBD1. Trimming cost V 3 bases and J 6 bases; bases outside gene matches: 8. The CDR3 length is 15 residues. Germline lookup yields CDR1 SGHKS and CDR2 YYEKEE (reference sequence). CDR3 sequence reads: CASSSRTGGSPEQYF. CDR3 nucleotides: TGTGCCAGCAGCTCCCGGACAGGGGGCTCCCCCGAGCAGTACTTC.

This clone was counted a few times. This chain joins TRBV7-6 and TRBJ2-3; the match to TRBD2 covers 7 bases. CDR1 and CDR2 (germline): SGHVS, FNYEAQ. With 1 base clipped from V and 0 bases from J, the junction kept 7 bases outside the gene matches. The CDR3 extends over 17 amino acids. The CDR3 bases are TGTGCCAGCAGCTTAGTGGCTAGCGGCTTTAGCACAGATACGCAGTATTTT. It specifies CASSLVASGFSTDTQYF.

This chain joins TRBV5-8 and TRBJ1-3, with D maybe TRBD1 (5 bases). Germline V CDR1 and CDR2: SGHTS, YDEGEE. Trimming cost V 5 bases and J 0 bases, with 15 bases left between them. This CDR3 region has 16 residues. The CDR3 reads CASSLYQGLSGNTIYF. In DNA form, the CDR3 reads TGTGCCAGCAGTCTTTATCAGGGCCTCTCTGGAAACACCATATATTTT.

V usage is TRBV7-9 and J usage is TRBJ2-6, with D possibly called TRBD1 or TRBD2 (5 bases each). Germline CDR1 and CDR2: SEHNR and FQNEAQ (reference sequence). Trimming took off 5 bases at V and 3 bases at J, with 14 bases between the two ends. CDR3 size: 16 residues. CDR3 residues: CASSLNGADGANVLTF. Written as DNA, the CDR3 is TGTGCCAGCAGCCTAAACGGGGCAGATGGGGCCAACGTCCTGACTTTC.

This clone came up many times. The gene calls are TRBV4-2 and TRBJ2-7, with D unclear. Germline CDR1 LGHNA, CDR2 YNFKEQ. V was pared by 0 bases and J by 7 bases, with 10 bases between. This CDR3 is built from 13 residues. The DNA of the CDR3 is TGTGCCAGCAGCCAAGATAGTGGGCGGGAGCAGTACTTC. Protein: CASSQDSGREQYF.

The V gene is TRBV6-1, the J gene TRBJ1-3; possible D gene TRBD1, 6 bases. This CDR3 region has 14 residues. Per the germline V gene, CDR1 is MNHNS and CDR2 is SASEGT. Trimming removed 6 bases from V and 4 bases from J, with 13 bases in between. DNA of the CDR3: TGTGCCAGCAGCCGCAGGGGATCGGGAAACACCATATATTTT. It specifies CASSRRGSGNTIYF.

This chain joins TRBV30 and TRBJ1-4; D unclear. The CDR3 is 16 amino acids. The V end was cut by 2 bases, the J end by 5 bases, with 18 bases between. Germline loops: CDR1 GTSNPN, CDR2 SVGIG (reference sequence). CDR3 coding DNA: TGTGCCTGGAGTACCCCCTCGGGTTTCAGGAATGAAAAACTGTTTTTT. Its translation is CAWSTPSGFRNEKLFF.

The chain links TRBV4-1 to TRBJ1-1; unclear D gene. This CDR3 is built from 12 residues. Deletions cut 1 base from V and 5 bases from J, with 5 bases between. Per the germline V gene, CDR1 is MGHRA and CDR2 is YSYEKL. The CDR3 sequence: CASSQVGTEAFF. In DNA form, the CDR3 reads TGCGCCAGCAGCCAAGTGGGGACTGAAGCTTTCTTT.

This sequence joins TRBV29-1 and TRBJ1-2, with D unresolved. The CDR3 has 15 amino acids. Germline V lookup: CDR1 SQVTM, CDR2 ANQGSEA. Trimming shortened V by 3 bases and J by 8 bases, and 22 bases separated the two germline ends. CDR3 nucleotide sequence: TGCAGCGTTGAGATTTCAGGAACTGGCGTCGCAGGCTACACCTTC. This translates into CSVEISGTGVAGYTF.

V and J are TRBV4-3 and TRBJ2-2; 10 bases line up with TRBD1. Germline CDR1 LGHNA, CDR2 YSLEER. CDR3 size: 18 residues. V shed 4 bases and J 4 bases; nucleotides not matched to a gene: 12. The CDR3 protein is CASSPNSGTGVGTGELFF. In nucleotides, the CDR3 is TGCGCCAGCAGCCCCAACTCCGGGACAGGGGTAGGCACCGGGGAGCTGTTTTTT.